This passage covers 6 T cell receptor beta chains from one sample sequenced in a study of human T cells and chemical hapten exposure listed by TCRdb under 2021. Libraries came from RACE. The sequencer listed for this sample is NextSeq 500. The raw public reads went through TCRdb reprocessing: fastp at Q25, MiXCR clone calling, in-frame beta chains kept. Duplicate CDR3 protein sequences are folded into a single record with the most common DNA and genes. The sample table shows about 68,000 distinct CDR3 sequences, and roughly 9.8% are seen once. The leading ten clones occupy 4.5% to 6.5% of the sample. The sample's time point label, decoded: pre-sensitization, week 0. The sample's treatment or condition, from its label and the paper: therapeutic diphenylcyclopropenone sensitization with weekly scalp DPC. Sample: whole blood, taken in connection with sensitization to the hapten diphenylcyclopropenone (DPC). The origin of the receptors is a woman in her 50s with alopecia areata. Some clones in this sample may be carry-over from other donors' samples.

Note on this clonotype: A much larger clonotype is one base distant, so this may be a read error. This rearrangement joins TRBV20-1 to TRBJ2-3; the match to TRBD2 covers 9 bases. CDR1 is DFQATT and CDR2 is SNEGSKA in the germline V gene (reference sequence). This CDR3 spans 15 amino acids. The CDR3 protein is CSSRVWTSGTDTQYF. The CDR3 DNA reads TGCAGTTCTAGAGTTTGGACTAGCGGCACAGATACGCAGTATTTT.

This clonotype was detected a few times. J is TRBJ2-1 and V is TRBV10-3; maybe TRBD1 (6 bases). Germline V gives CDR1 ENHRY, CDR2 SYGVKD. V shed 3 bases and J shed 6 bases, with 9 bases lying between them. The CDR3 sequence is 13 residues long. CDR3 nucleotides: TGTGCCATCAGTGATATAGGGGGCAATGAGCAGTTCTTC. Translation gives CAISDIGGNEQFF.

There are a few counts of this clonotype. V is TRBV10-2 and J is TRBJ1-5, with D tentatively TRBD1 (5 bases). The V gene's germline CDR1 is WSHSY and CDR2 SAAADI. The CDR3 runs 17 residues. V was clipped by 4 bases and J by 0 bases, with 16 bases between them. DNA of the CDR3: TGCGCCAGCAGTGGCGGGAGGGGCAGGGATAGCAATCAGCCCCAGCATTTT. This codes for CASSGGRGRDSNQPQHF.

Many counts were recorded for this clonotype. This chain joins TRBV29-1 and TRBJ1-2, with 8 bases aligning to TRBD1. The CDR3 is 14 residues long. J lost 8 bases, V lost 4 bases, and 12 bases had no gene match. Germline CDR1 SQVTM, CDR2 ANQGSEA. The CDR3 DNA reads TGCAGCGTTGTATCAGTTCAGGGGGCGTTCGGCTACACCTTC. Amino acids: CSVVSVQGAFGYTF.

This clonotype was counted a few times. V gene TRBV12-3 or TRBV12-4 combines with J gene TRBJ1-4; D call uncertain. Trimming removed 7 bases at V and 8 bases at J, with 14 bases between. CDR3 size: 13 residues. The CDR3 region has the DNA TGTGCCAGCAAGGCGGCGGTACCAGAAAAACTGTTTTTT. Its translation is CASKAAVPEKLFF.

This clonotype was detected a few times. The chain is built from TRBV9 and TRBJ2-7; possibly TRBD2 for D (5 bases). V lost 0 bases, J lost 0 bases, and 7 bases lay in between. The CDR3 consists of 14 residues. Germline V gives CDR1 SGDLS, CDR2 YYNGEE. As DNA, the CDR3 is TGTGCCAGCAGCGTAGATACTAGCTCCTACGAGCAGTACTTC. Protein product: CASSVDTSSYEQYF.